This note documents a single T cell receptor beta chain sequence. Its antigen remains unidentified. A multiplex PCR was run with 60 Vbeta primers and 13 Jbeta primers. Sequencing used immunoSEQ multiplex PCR; TCRdb keeps in-frame clones, though not all of them. The sample yields roughly 150,000 clones, around 80% seen once. The sample comes from a study of cytomegalovirus exposure and HLA in healthy donors. Whole-study results and caveats: Roughly uniform sequencing depth across donors was assumed, possibly incorrectly.

Each donor was nominally healthy when sampled (though unrecorded immune exposures were likely). V dropped 6 bases and J dropped 5 bases, with 15 bases sitting between them. This CDR3 comprises 14 residues. Germline values: CDR1 SSHAT, CDR2 FNYEAQ (reference sequence). This sequence originates from a man in his late teens or twenties in good health and CMV-seropositive. Material for sequencing was PBMCs. V is TRBV7-7 and J is TRBJ2-3, with unresolved D. The CDR3: CASSSTSTGDTQYF. In DNA form, the CDR3 reads TGTGCCAGCAGTTCTACTTCCACTGGAGATACGCAGTATTTT.